This TCR beta chain derives from a study of CD8+ T cells in alopecia areata. Broader study findings: Among patients, TCR sharing was less clear than in mice, a difference possibly due in part to HLA diversity in the patient population. Tofacitinib yielded significantly lower scalp clonality and fewer expanded CD8+ clones among the top 100. Affected lesional scalp, above all in alopecia totalis/universalis, was more clonal than normal scalp.

Extracted RNA was reverse transcribed, and the resulting cDNA served as sequencing template. Using immunoSEQ multiplex PCR, the repertoire was profiled, and TCRdb retains in-frame clones only, with some absent. Among about 190,000 clones listed, around 56% were seen once. About this clone itself: Its antigen is not identified.

Deletions cut 5 bases from V and 5 bases from J, with 16 bases between. This CDR3 spans 15 amino acids. Germline V gene lookup returns CDR1 SGHTA and CDR2 FQGTGA. Stated treatment: oral pan-JAK inhibitor, 5-10 mg twice daily. The V and J genes are TRBV7-3 and TRBJ1-5; D is uncertain. The TCR originated in a human donor with alopecia areata. Here the sequenced sample was CD4+ T cells sorted from blood, taken at week 4, from a patient treated with tofacitinib. Here the CDR3 reads CASSEGSLAHQPQHF. The CDR3 coding sequence is TGTGCCAGCAGCGAAGGGAGCCTAGCGCATCAGCCCCAGCATTTT. The full variable domain, its missing parts supplied by reference TRBV7-3 and TRBJ1-5, is GAGVSQTPSNKVTEKGKYVELRCDPISGHTALYWYRQSLGQGPEFLIYFQGTGAADDSGLPNDRFFAVRPEGSVSTLKIQRTERGDSAVYLCASSEGSLAHQPQHFGDGTRLSIL.